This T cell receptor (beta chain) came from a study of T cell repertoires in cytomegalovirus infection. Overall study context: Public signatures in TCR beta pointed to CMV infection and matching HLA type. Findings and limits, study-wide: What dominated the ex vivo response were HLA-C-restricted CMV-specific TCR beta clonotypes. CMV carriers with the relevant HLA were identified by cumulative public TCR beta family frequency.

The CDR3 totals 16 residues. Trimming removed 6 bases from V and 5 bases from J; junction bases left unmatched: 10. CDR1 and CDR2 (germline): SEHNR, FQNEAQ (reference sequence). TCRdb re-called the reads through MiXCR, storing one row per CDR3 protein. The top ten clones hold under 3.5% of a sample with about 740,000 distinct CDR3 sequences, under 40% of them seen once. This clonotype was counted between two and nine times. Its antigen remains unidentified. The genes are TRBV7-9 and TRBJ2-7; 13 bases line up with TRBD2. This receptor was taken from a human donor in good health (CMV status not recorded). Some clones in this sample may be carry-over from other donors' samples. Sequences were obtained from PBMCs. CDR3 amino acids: CASRHTSGGASNEQYF. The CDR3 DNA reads TGTGCCAGCAGACATACTAGCGGGGGGGCCTCAAACGAGCAGTACTTC.